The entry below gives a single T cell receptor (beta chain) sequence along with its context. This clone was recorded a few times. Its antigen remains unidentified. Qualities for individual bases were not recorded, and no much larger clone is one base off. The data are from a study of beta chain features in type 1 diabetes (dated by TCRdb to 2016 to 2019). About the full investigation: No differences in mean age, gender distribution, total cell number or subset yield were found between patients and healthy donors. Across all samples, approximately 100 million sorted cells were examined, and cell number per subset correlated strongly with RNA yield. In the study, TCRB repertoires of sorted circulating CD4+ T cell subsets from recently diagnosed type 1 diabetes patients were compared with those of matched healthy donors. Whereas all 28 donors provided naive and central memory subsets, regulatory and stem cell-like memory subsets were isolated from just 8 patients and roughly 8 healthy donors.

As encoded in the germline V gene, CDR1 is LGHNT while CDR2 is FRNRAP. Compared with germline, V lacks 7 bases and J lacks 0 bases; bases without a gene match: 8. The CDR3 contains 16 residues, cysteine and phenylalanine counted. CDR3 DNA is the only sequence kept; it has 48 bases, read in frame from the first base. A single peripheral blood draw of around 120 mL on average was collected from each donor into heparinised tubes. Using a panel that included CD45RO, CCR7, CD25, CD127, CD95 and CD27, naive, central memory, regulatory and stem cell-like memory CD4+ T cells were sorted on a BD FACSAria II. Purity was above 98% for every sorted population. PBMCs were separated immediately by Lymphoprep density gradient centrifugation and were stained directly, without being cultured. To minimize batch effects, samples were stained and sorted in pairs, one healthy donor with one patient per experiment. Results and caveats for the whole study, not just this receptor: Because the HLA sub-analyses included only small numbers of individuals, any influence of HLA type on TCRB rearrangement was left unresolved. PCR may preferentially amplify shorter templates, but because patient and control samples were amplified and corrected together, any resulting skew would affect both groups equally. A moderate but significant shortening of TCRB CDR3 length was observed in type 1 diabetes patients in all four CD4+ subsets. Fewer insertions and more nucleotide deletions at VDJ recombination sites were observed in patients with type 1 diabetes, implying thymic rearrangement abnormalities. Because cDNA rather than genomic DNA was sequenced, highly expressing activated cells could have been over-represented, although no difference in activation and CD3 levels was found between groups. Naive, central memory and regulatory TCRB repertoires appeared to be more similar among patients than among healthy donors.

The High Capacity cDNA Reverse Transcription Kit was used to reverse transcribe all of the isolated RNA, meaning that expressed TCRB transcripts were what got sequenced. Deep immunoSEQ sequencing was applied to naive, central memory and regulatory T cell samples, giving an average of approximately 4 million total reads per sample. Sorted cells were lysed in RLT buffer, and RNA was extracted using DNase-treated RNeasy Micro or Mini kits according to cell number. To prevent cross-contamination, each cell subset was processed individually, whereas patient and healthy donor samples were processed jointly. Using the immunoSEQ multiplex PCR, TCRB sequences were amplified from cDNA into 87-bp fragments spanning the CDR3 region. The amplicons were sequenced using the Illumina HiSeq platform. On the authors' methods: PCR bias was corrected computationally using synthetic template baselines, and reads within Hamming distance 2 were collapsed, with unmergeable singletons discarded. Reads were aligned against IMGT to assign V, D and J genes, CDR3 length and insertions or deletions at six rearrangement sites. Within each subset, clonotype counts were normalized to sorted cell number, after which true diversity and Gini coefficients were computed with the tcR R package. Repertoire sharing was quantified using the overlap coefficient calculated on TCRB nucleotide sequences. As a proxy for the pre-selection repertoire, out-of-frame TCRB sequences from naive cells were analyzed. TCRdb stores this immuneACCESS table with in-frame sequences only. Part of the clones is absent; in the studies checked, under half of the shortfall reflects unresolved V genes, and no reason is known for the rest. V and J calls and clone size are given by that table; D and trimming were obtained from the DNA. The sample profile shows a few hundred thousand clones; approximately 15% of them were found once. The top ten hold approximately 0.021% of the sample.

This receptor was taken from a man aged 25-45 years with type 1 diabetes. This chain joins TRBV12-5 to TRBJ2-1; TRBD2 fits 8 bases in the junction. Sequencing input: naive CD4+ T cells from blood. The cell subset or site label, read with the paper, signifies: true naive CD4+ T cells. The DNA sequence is TGTGCTAGTGACACTGTAGCGGGGAGCTCCTACAATGAGCAGTTCTTC. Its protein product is CASDTVAGSSYNEQFF.